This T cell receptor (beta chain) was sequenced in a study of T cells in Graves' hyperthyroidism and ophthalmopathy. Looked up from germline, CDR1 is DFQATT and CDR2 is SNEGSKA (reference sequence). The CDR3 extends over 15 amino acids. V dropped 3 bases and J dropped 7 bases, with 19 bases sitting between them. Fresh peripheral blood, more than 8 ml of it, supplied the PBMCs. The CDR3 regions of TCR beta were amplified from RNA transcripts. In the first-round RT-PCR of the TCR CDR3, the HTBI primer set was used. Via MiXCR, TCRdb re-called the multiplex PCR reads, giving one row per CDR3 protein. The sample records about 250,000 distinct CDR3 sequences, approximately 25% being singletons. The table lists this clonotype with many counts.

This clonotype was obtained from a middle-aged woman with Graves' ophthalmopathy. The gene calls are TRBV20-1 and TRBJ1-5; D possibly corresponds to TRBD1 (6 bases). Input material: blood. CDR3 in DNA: TGCAGTGCTAGGGCCCGGGCAGGGGATCGCCAGCCCCAGCATTTT. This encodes CSARARAGDRQPQHF.